The 30 T cell receptor beta chains below were found in one sample sequenced in a study of cytomegalovirus exposure and HLA in healthy donors. Vbeta (60) and Jbeta (13) primers were used in the PCR. Produced via immunoSEQ multiplex PCR; TCRdb's table is partial and in-frame only. The sample contains 24,000 or so clones, more than 70% of which appear only once. The sequenced material came from PBMCs. These TCRs come from a male donor in good health and CMV-seronegative.

This chain joins TRBV20-1 and TRBJ2-1; tentatively, D is TRBD2 (5 bases). Germline CDR1 DFQATT, CDR2 SNEGSKA (reference sequence). Trimming cost V 6 bases and J 9 bases, with 12 bases left between them. This CDR3 has 11 amino acids. CDR3 sequence (DNA): TGCAGTGCAACCCGGGGTACTGAGCAGTTCTTC. This encodes CSATRGTEQFF.

The chain carries TRBV11-2 and TRBJ2-3; 9 positions match TRBD2. There are 15 residues in the CDR3. V lost 5 bases, J lost 4 bases, and 7 bases stayed unmatched. Germline CDR1 is SGHAT and CDR2 is FQNNGV. The CDR3 sequence: CASSQQASGADTQYF. CDR3 bases: TGTGCCAGCAGCCAGCAGGCTAGCGGGGCAGATACGCAGTATTTT.

This clone was detected a few times. The chain joins TRBV7-2 to TRBJ2-7; TRBD1 agrees at 8 bases. V shed 5 bases, J shed 2 bases, and the junction held 5 bases outside the gene matches. The CDR3 has 14 residues. Germline V CDR1 and CDR2: SGHTA, FQGNSA. CDR3 coding DNA: TGTGCCAGCAGCGGAGGACAGGGCGCCTACGAGCAGTACTTC. This encodes CASSGGQGAYEQYF. The variable domain in full, with the rest retrieved from reference TRBV7-2 and TRBJ2-7, is GAGVSQSPSNKVTEKGKDVELRCDPISGHTALYWYRQSLGQGLEFLIYFQGNSAPDKSGLPSDRFSAERTGGSVSTLTIQRTQQEDSAVYLCASSGGQGAYEQYFGPGTRLTVT.

The J gene is TRBJ1-2, the V gene TRBV7-2; TRBD1 matches 9 bases. Germline assignment: CDR1 SGHTA and CDR2 FQGNSA. Trimming at V came to 4 bases and at J to 6 bases, leaving 6 bases not matched to a gene. The CDR3 sequence is 14 residues long. The CDR3: CASSSRTGDDGYTF. CDR3 nucleotide sequence: TGTGCCAGCAGCTCCAGGACAGGGGACGATGGCTACACCTTC.

The CDR3 nucleotides read TGTGCCAGCAGTTGGAGGTTGGGAACTAAAGAGACCCAGTACTTC. This gives the protein CASSWRLGTKETQYF. The rearrangement joins TRBV6-5 to TRBJ2-5, with a possible D match to TRBD2 (5 bases). This CDR3 has 15 amino acids. V lost 4 bases and J 3 bases, leaving 15 bases between the germline ends. Germline lookup yields CDR1 MNHEY and CDR2 SVGAGI.

The chain recombines TRBV27 with TRBJ1-5; D remains ambiguous. Trimming cost V 4 bases and J 0 bases, with 10 bases left between them. CDR1 is MNHEY, CDR2 SMNVEV, per germline (reference sequence). This CDR3 contains 15 residues. The CDR3 spells CASSSLQISNQPQHF. CDR3 nucleotides: TGTGCCAGCAGTTCCCTACAGATTAGCAATCAGCCCCAGCATTTT.

The chain employs TRBV11-1 and TRBJ2-7; 10 bases fit TRBD2. The CDR3 has 14 amino acids. Germline V gives CDR1 SGHAT, CDR2 FQDESV (reference sequence). J gave up 2 bases and V 2 bases, and 0 bases lay outside the gene matches. CDR3 coding DNA: TGTGCCAGCAGCTTAACTAGCGGGACCTACGAGCAGTACTTC. As protein: CASSLTSGTYEQYF.

This clone has just a few counts. The rearrangement joins TRBV18 to TRBJ2-3; the D is unclear. The V gene lost 1 base and the J gene lost 3 bases, with 11 bases spanning the gap. Germline loops: CDR1 KGHSH, CDR2 LQKENI. This CDR3 contains 15 residues. The CDR3 DNA is TGTGCCAGCTCACCACAAGTCCCCGGGACAGATACGCAGTATTTT. Its translation: CASSPQVPGTDTQYF.

The chain recombines TRBV30 with TRBJ2-5; D not certain. The V gene lost 0 bases and the J gene lost 4 bases, with 9 bases spanning the gap. The CDR3 loop spans 13 amino acids. CDR1 is GTSNPN and CDR2 is SVGIG in the germline V gene (reference sequence). CDR3 protein: CAWSVGRGETQYF. The CDR3 DNA is TGTGCCTGGAGTGTTGGGCGTGGAGAGACCCAGTACTTC.

The V gene is TRBV28, the J gene TRBJ1-4; D perhaps matches TRBD1 (6 bases). The CDR3 has 15 residues. The germline V gene encodes CDR1 MDHEN and CDR2 SYDVKM. The V and J ends lost 6 bases and 5 bases respectively, with 16 bases between them. The CDR3 region has the DNA TGTGCCAGCAGGGAACCGCAGGGGAGCAATGAAAAACTGTTTTTT. Encoded protein: CASREPQGSNEKLFF.

The chain carries TRBV5-1 and TRBJ2-3, with TRBD1 identical over 9 bases. This CDR3 is 15 amino acids long. V lost 4 bases to trimming and J lost 1 base; unmatched junction nucleotides: 4. Per the germline V gene, CDR1 is SGHRS and CDR2 is YFSETQ. In nucleotides, the CDR3 is TGCGCCAGCAGCCCGGGACAGGGCCGCACAGATACGCAGTATTTT. Protein: CASSPGQGRTDTQYF.

The chain couples TRBV10-3 to TRBJ2-3; D perhaps matches TRBD2 (6 bases). Trimming left V 7 bases short and J 1 base short, with 15 bases between. Per germline, CDR1 ENHRY and CDR2 SYGVKD. The CDR3 has 15 amino acids. The CDR3 sequence is CAITEGGVGTDTQYF. The CDR3 DNA follows: TGTGCCATCACAGAGGGCGGGGTTGGCACAGATACGCAGTATTTT.

This chain links TRBV14 with TRBJ2-1, with 9 positions matching TRBD1. This CDR3 comprises 18 residues. The germline V gene encodes CDR1 SGHDN and CDR2 FVKESK. V gave up 3 bases and J gave up 6 bases; unmatched junction bases: 15. The CDR3 nucleotides read TGTGCCAGCAGCCATCCAAGGACCGGGACAGGGTTTCCCAATGAGCAGTTCTTC. Translating gives CASSHPRTGTGFPNEQFF.

The genes are TRBV5-4 and TRBJ2-5; 9 bases are shared with TRBD2. Germline V gives CDR1 SGHNT, CDR2 YYREEE (reference sequence). The CDR3 spans 18 residues. The V gene end was trimmed by 4 bases and the J gene end by 5 bases; junction bases not matched to a gene: 18. CDR3 protein: CASSREPGAGGAGETQYF. The CDR3 DNA reads TGTGCCAGCAGCCGGGAACCGGGAGCGGGAGGTGCTGGGGAGACCCAGTACTTC.

The genes are TRBV6-5 and TRBJ2-7; 9 bases match TRBD2. Germline CDR1 is MNHEY and CDR2 is SVGAGI. The CDR3 has 15 residues. J was trimmed by 0 bases and V by 7 bases; bases with no gene match: 7. The DNA for the CDR3 is TGTGCCAGCACCATACTAGCGGGTAGCTCCTACGAGCAGTACTTC. Amino acids: CASTILAGSSYEQYF.

The chain uses TRBV2 and TRBJ1-2; no clear D. Germline assignment: CDR1 SNHLY and CDR2 FYNNEI. The V end lost 0 bases, the J end lost 4 bases, and 18 bases lay between the germline ends. The CDR3 extends over 17 amino acids. DNA for the CDR3: TGTGCCAGCAGTGAAGCGAAAGAATCCAATCCGGGCTATGGCTACACCTTC. This sequence encodes CASSEAKESNPGYGYTF.

The V gene is TRBV5-6, the J gene TRBJ2-1, with 9 bases lining up with TRBD1. This CDR3 is 15 amino acids long. Trimming took 2 bases from V and 4 from J; bases not matched to a gene: 4. CDR1 and CDR2 from the germline V gene are SGHDT and YYEEEE. This chain's CDR3 is CASSLTGQGYNEQFF. CDR3 DNA sequence: TGTGCCAGCAGCTTAACGGGACAGGGATACAATGAGCAGTTCTTC.

The rearrangement uses TRBV2 and TRBJ1-2; D might be TRBD1 (5 bases). The CDR3 has 13 amino acids. Per the germline V gene, CDR1 is SNHLY and CDR2 is FYNNEI. V lost 10 bases and J lost 8, with 20 bases in between. The CDR3 protein is CATPSQGLWGYTF. CDR3 nucleotide sequence: TGTGCCACCCCGTCGCAGGGTTTATGGGGCTACACCTTC.

The gene calls are TRBV5-1 and TRBJ2-2; D is undetermined. Germline V gene sequence: CDR1 SGHRS, CDR2 YFSETQ. CDR3 size: 13 residues. The germline V and J ends were trimmed by 0 bases and 10 bases, with 10 bases remaining between them. CDR3 nucleotide sequence: TGCGCCAGCAGCTTGGGGGCCGCGATGGAGCTGTTTTTT. Residues: CASSLGAAMELFF.

The CDR3 DNA is TGTGCCTGGAATTGGGCAGGGGCTGGAAACACCATATATTTT. Its protein product is CAWNWAGAGNTIYF. The chain joins TRBV30 to TRBJ1-3, with D tentatively TRBD1 (6 bases). Trimming shortened V by 4 bases and J by 2 bases, and 12 bases separated the two germline ends. The CDR3 is 14 residues long. The germline V gene encodes CDR1 GTSNPN and CDR2 SVGIG (reference sequence).

V gene TRBV27 combines with J gene TRBJ2-2, with TRBD2 identical over 10 bases. V lost 6 bases, J lost 8 bases, and 6 bases stayed unmatched. CDR1 and CDR2 (germline): MNHEY, SMNVEV (reference sequence). CDR3 length equals 14 residues. CDR3 DNA: TGTGCCAGCAGGGCTAGCGGGAGTTCAGGGGAGCTGTTTTTT. Its protein product is CASRASGSSGELFF.

This chain joins TRBV28 and TRBJ2-6, with D possibly being TRBD1 (5 bases). CDR1 and CDR2 from the germline V gene are MDHEN and SYDVKM. This CDR3 contains 16 residues. V lost 5 bases, J lost 2 bases, and 13 bases lay in between. The CDR3 reads CASSGAATPGANVLTF. DNA for the CDR3: TGTGCCAGCAGTGGGGCCGCTACTCCTGGGGCCAACGTCCTGACTTTC.

V is TRBV2 and J is TRBJ1-6; D gene uncertain. Germline lookup yields CDR1 SNHLY and CDR2 FYNNEI. CDR3 size: 16 residues. Trimming took off 2 bases at V and 0 bases at J, with 8 bases between the two ends. The CDR3 DNA is TGTGCCAGCAGTGAACAGTTCGACTCCTATAATTCACCCCTCCACTTT. Translation gives CASSEQFDSYNSPLHF.

The chain has TRBV4-1 and TRBJ2-7; D possibly corresponds to TRBD2 (5 bases). The CDR3 contains 16 residues. CDR1 MGHRA and CDR2 YSYEKL come from the germline V gene. V was pared by 0 bases and J by 3 bases, with 15 bases between. CDR3 residues: CASSQDLEVKYYEQYF. CDR3 coding DNA: TGCGCCAGCAGCCAAGATCTGGAGGTCAAATACTACGAGCAGTACTTC.

The chain is built from TRBV7-2 and TRBJ2-7, with 8 bases aligning to TRBD1. CDR3 size: 14 residues. Germline assignment: CDR1 SGHTA and CDR2 FQGNSA. V was pared by 5 bases and J by 2 bases, with 5 bases of the junction left unmatched. CDR3 amino acids: CASSRDRGPYEQYF. The DNA of the CDR3 is TGTGCCAGCAGCCGCGACAGGGGCCCCTACGAGCAGTACTTC.

The CDR3 nucleotides read TGTGCCAGCAGTGAGGGACTAGCGGGAGGGCGAACAGATACGCAGTATTTT. It is translated as CASSEGLAGGRTDTQYF. The chain has TRBV2 and TRBJ2-3; 16 bases are shared with TRBD2. There are 17 residues in the CDR3. Unmatched junction bases numbered 3, after V lost 3 bases and J lost 3 bases. Germline CDR1 and CDR2: SNHLY and FYNNEI.

This chain links TRBV7-8 with TRBJ2-3; unclear D gene. Germline lookup yields CDR1 SGHVS and CDR2 FQNEAQ. Trimming removed 3 bases from V and 7 bases from J, with 11 bases in between. The CDR3 sequence is 13 residues long. The CDR3 region has the DNA TGTGCCAGCAGCTTTAACGATCAGAATACGCAGTATTTT. It codes for CASSFNDQNTQYF.

This chain uses TRBV25-1 with TRBJ2-5, with 13 bases aligning to TRBD2. The last part of the DNA fits TRBJ2-7 better; the J call may be wrong. The CDR3 spans 15 residues. Germline loops: CDR1 MGHDK, CDR2 SYGVNS. The CDR3 nucleotides read TGTGCCAGCAGTGGGACTAGCGGGGGAGGATCCGAGCAGTACTTC. Protein: CASSGTSGGGSEQYF.

In regard to this clone: A read error may produce the germline difference seen at one junction end. The J gene is TRBJ2-1, the V gene TRBV7-9; 8 bases fit TRBD1. The CDR3 is 13 residues long. Germline-derived CDR1 and CDR2 are SEHNR and FQNEAQ (reference sequence). CDR3 loop: CSSKQGAYNEQFF. The DNA for the CDR3 is TGTTCCAGCAAACAGGGGGCCTACAATGAGCAGTTCTTC.

V and J are TRBV9 and TRBJ1-1; tentatively, D is TRBD1 (5 bases). The CDR3 length is 13 residues. Per the germline V gene, CDR1 is SGDLS and CDR2 is YYNGEE. V was trimmed by 3 bases and J by 5 bases, leaving 11 bases between them. CDR3 DNA: TGTGCCAGCAGCGCTTTTGGGGGGACTGAAGCTTTCTTT. Translation gives CASSAFGGTEAFF.